The 27 T cell receptor beta chains below all came from one sample that was sequenced in a study of cytomegalovirus exposure and HLA in healthy donors listed by TCRdb under 2017. Library creation used the immunoSEQ multiplex PCR assay. For the multiplex PCR, a mixture combining 60 forward primers for TCR Vbeta segments and 13 reverse primers for TCR Jbeta segments was used. TCRdb carries this immuneACCESS record with in-frame sequences only. Its versions omit some clonotypes, under half of them owing to an unresolved V gene in the studies checked, with the rest unexplained. The sample includes 100,000 or so clones, with 70% to 85% observed a single time. Jointly, the top ten make up 9.5% to 13% of the sample. The specimen sequenced was PBMCs. The receptors here all came from a man aged 40-55 years in good health and CMV-seropositive.

This sequence joins TRBV4-2 and TRBJ2-1; no reliable D call. V dropped 0 bases and J dropped 3 bases, with 9 bases sitting between them. There are 15 residues in the CDR3. From germline, CDR1 is LGHNA and CDR2 YNFKEQ. The CDR3: CASSQDSTNYNEQFF. As DNA, the CDR3 is TGTGCCAGCAGCCAAGATTCGACAAACTACAATGAGCAGTTCTTC.

V usage is TRBV19 and J usage is TRBJ1-5; D remains ambiguous. Between the trimmed V and J ends, which lost 8 bases and 4 bases, there was a span of 15 bases. The germline gives CDR1 LNHDA, CDR2 SQIVND (reference sequence). This CDR3 is built from 14 residues. CDR3 sequence (DNA): TGTGCCAGTGTCGACGGTAGGAGGAATCAGCCCCAGCATTTT. It is translated as CASVDGRRNQPQHF.

The chain couples TRBV27 to TRBJ1-6; D uncertain. Germline V gene sequence: CDR1 MNHEY, CDR2 SMNVEV (reference sequence). V was cut by 4 bases and J by 10 bases, with 11 bases left in between. The CDR3 extends over 13 amino acids. CDR3 protein: CASSSRNGSPLHF. CDR3 sequence (DNA): TGTGCCAGCAGTTCTCGTAACGGGTCACCCCTCCACTTT.

V and J are TRBV7-2 and TRBJ1-3; D is undetermined. CDR3 size: 17 residues. Deletions cut 1 base from V and 0 bases from J, with 13 bases between. Germline CDR1 is SGHTA and CDR2 is FQGNSA. CDR3 sequence: CASSLVPQESSGNTIYF. Written as DNA, the CDR3 is TGTGCCAGCAGCTTAGTCCCCCAGGAAAGCTCTGGAAACACCATATATTTT.

The chain has TRBV7-8 and TRBJ2-3; no reliable D call. The germline gives CDR1 SGHVS, CDR2 FQNEAQ. V was pared by 5 bases and J by 0 bases, with 3 bases between. The CDR3 consists of 12 residues. The CDR3 DNA follows: TGTGCCAGCAGCACTAGCACAGATACGCAGTATTTT. It encodes CASSTSTDTQYF.

This clone was found a few times. The rearrangement uses TRBV25-1 and TRBJ1-1, with D perhaps matching TRBD1 (5 bases). Per germline, CDR1 MGHDK and CDR2 SYGVNS. This CDR3 is built from 16 residues. The V end lost 0 bases, the J end lost 6 bases, and 17 bases lay between the germline ends. CDR3 region: CASSEYGPPGIAEAFF. The CDR3 nucleotides read TGTGCCAGCAGTGAATACGGCCCCCCAGGGATCGCTGAAGCTTTCTTT.

The chain joins TRBV9 to TRBJ2-1; perhaps TRBD2 as D (5 bases). The V gene lost 7 bases and the J gene lost 4 bases, with 12 bases spanning the gap. CDR3 length equals 13 residues. Germline V gives CDR1 SGDLS, CDR2 YYNGEE. CDR3 nucleotides: TGTGCCAGCGCGGCCAGACTATACAATGAGCAGTTCTTC. The encoded protein is CASAARLYNEQFF.

The chain has TRBV2 and TRBJ1-1; tentative D call: TRBD1 (6 bases). CDR3 length equals 14 residues. Between the trimmed V and J ends, which lost 7 bases and 4 bases, there was a span of 16 bases. Germline V gives CDR1 SNHLY, CDR2 FYNNEI. CDR3 in DNA: TGTGCCAGCAAAATAACAGGGCCCCTCACTGAAGCTTTCTTT. Translation gives CASKITGPLTEAFF. The complete variable domain, with remaining parts taken from reference TRBV2 and TRBJ1-1, reads EPEVTQTPSHQVTQMGQEVILRCVPISNHLYFYWYRQILGQKVEFLVSFYNNEISEKSEIFDDQFSVERPDGSNFTLKIRSTKLEDSAMYFCASKITGPLTEAFFGQGTRLTVV.

V and J are TRBV6-6 and TRBJ1-1, with a weak D call TRBD1 (5 bases). V lost 6 bases, J lost 4 bases, and 15 bases lay in between. This CDR3 is built from 14 residues. Germline CDR1 MNHNY, CDR2 SVGAGI (reference sequence). CDR3: CASRPQGGVTEAFF. CDR3 coding DNA: TGTGCCAGCAGACCTCAGGGAGGGGTCACTGAAGCTTTCTTT.

This chain connects TRBV5-1 to TRBJ2-7, with 8 bases matching TRBD1. Germline trimming cut 0 bases from V and 4 bases from J; bases unmatched to any gene: 3. Per germline, CDR1 SGHRS and CDR2 YFSETQ. This CDR3 has 14 residues. The CDR3, as DNA: TGCGCCAGCAGCTTGGGCAGGGGGCAATACGAGCAGTACTTC. Translating it yields CASSLGRGQYEQYF.

This clone appeared a single time. The V gene is TRBV4-1, the J gene TRBJ2-1, with 7 bases that match TRBD2. Germline V CDR1 and CDR2: MGHRA, YSYEKL. CDR3 length equals 16 residues. The trim removed 0 bases at V and 2 bases at J, leaving 4 bases unmatched. The CDR3: CASSQDPGLPYNEQFF. The CDR3 DNA sequence: TGCGCCAGCAGCCAAGATCCGGGACTACCCTACAATGAGCAGTTCTTC.

J is TRBJ2-2 and V is TRBV6-5; D is perhaps TRBD2 (5 bases). Germline CDR1 and CDR2: MNHEY and SVGAGI. The CDR3 has 14 amino acids. Between the trimmed V and J ends, which lost 7 bases and 3 bases, there was a span of 12 bases. The CDR3 region has the DNA TGTGCCAGCAAGGGCAGGAGGTACACCGGGGAGCTGTTTTTT. Residues: CASKGRRYTGELFF.

V and J are TRBV4-2 and TRBJ2-5, with D perhaps matching TRBD1 (6 bases). The closer fit of TRBJ2-7 to the DNA end suggests the J call may be wrong. The germline gives CDR1 LGHNA, CDR2 YNFKEQ. The CDR3 runs to 15 residues. CDR3 amino acids: CASSQEPQGYYEQYF. The CDR3 bases are TGTGCCAGCAGCCAAGAACCACAGGGCTACTACGAGCAGTACTTC.

This chain connects TRBV4-1 to TRBJ1-6, with D uncertain. CDR3 length: 14 amino acids. V shed 1 base and J shed 4 bases, with 5 bases lying between them. The germline V gene has CDR1 MGHRA and CDR2 YSYEKL. For the CDR3, the DNA is TGCGCCAGCAGCCAAGTACTTTATAATTCACCCCTCCACTTT. Translation gives CASSQVLYNSPLHF.

The chain uses TRBV14 and TRBJ1-4; the match to TRBD1 covers 8 bases. The germline gives CDR1 SGHDN, CDR2 FVKESK. This CDR3 region has 13 residues. Losses at the gene ends were 9 bases for V and 7 bases for J; bases not matched to a gene: 7. Written as DNA, the CDR3 is TGTGCCAGACGGACAGGGCGGGGTGAAAAACTGTTTTTT. This translates into CARRTGRGEKLFF.

The rearrangement links TRBV9 to TRBJ2-1, with TRBD1 matching 7 bases. Germline CDR1 reads SGDLS; CDR2 reads YYNGEE. J gave up 8 bases and V 4 bases, and 15 bases lay outside the gene matches. The CDR3 consists of 16 residues. CDR3 sequence: CASSPRGRGSRDEQFF. DNA for the CDR3: TGTGCCAGCAGCCCCAGGGGGAGAGGGTCACGGGATGAGCAGTTCTTC.

This clone has a handful of counts. The chain combines TRBV19 with TRBJ1-5; 8 nucleotides agree with TRBD1. Trimming took 5 bases from V and 5 from J; bases not matched to a gene: 8. Germline lookup yields CDR1 LNHDA and CDR2 SQIVND (reference sequence). The CDR3 contains 15 residues. The CDR3: CASSGEGQGHQPQHF. The CDR3 coding sequence is TGTGCCAGTAGTGGTGAAGGACAGGGACATCAGCCCCAGCATTTT.

This sequence joins TRBV5-6 and TRBJ2-5, with D hard to call. The assigned J gene may be wrong: the sequence end matches TRBJ2-7 better. Germline-derived CDR1 and CDR2 are SGHDT and YYEEEE. CDR3 length: 11 amino acids. The CDR3 DNA follows: TGTGCCAGCAGCTTGGGCCCCGAGCAGTACTTC. It is translated as CASSLGPEQYF.

This chain joins TRBV4-1 and TRBJ1-2; D possibly corresponds to TRBD1 (6 bases). Germline CDR1 MGHRA, CDR2 YSYEKL. The germline V and J ends were trimmed by 4 bases and 2 bases, with 23 bases remaining between them. This CDR3 comprises 18 residues. CDR3 sequence (DNA): TGCGCCAGCAGCCGAAAAGCCACATCCAGGGACACGAACTATGGCTACACCTTC. Amino acids: CASSRKATSRDTNYGYTF.

The sample holds one count of this clone. The conserved final phenylalanine or tryptophan is absent from the CDR3, which likely points to a read error. The chain links TRBV15 to TRBJ1-2, with TRBD1 matching 8 bases. The junction had 4 bases not matched to a gene; V was cut back by 3 bases and J by 4 bases. Germline loops: CDR1 LNHNV, CDR2 YYDKDF (reference sequence). This CDR3 has 14 residues. The DNA of the CDR3 is TGTGCCACCAGCAGGGACAGGGCATCCTATGGCTACACCCTC. This gives the protein CATSRDRASYGYTL.

This clone was observed a single time. The rearrangement joins TRBV7-6 to TRBJ2-7; TRBD1 agrees at 8 bases. The germline CDR1 and CDR2 sequences are SGHVS and FNYEAQ. The CDR3 loop spans 17 amino acids. V lost 1 base and J lost 4; bases outside the gene matches: 12. The CDR3 loop reads CASSLVLGSGGSYEQYF. DNA of the CDR3: TGTGCCAGCAGCTTAGTGTTGGGGTCAGGGGGCTCGTACGAGCAGTACTTC.

V is TRBV7-2 and J is TRBJ2-7, with 7 bases identical to TRBD1. The CDR3 runs 15 residues. V lost 2 bases to trimming and J lost 1 base; unmatched junction nucleotides: 5. Germline loops: CDR1 SGHTA, CDR2 FQGNSA. The CDR3 sequence is CASSLQGTASYEQYF. CDR3 sequence (DNA): TGTGCCAGCAGCTTACAGGGGACAGCGTCCTACGAGCAGTACTTC.

J is TRBJ1-1 and V is TRBV4-1, with TRBD1 as a possible D gene (6 bases). Germline CDR1 reads MGHRA; CDR2 reads YSYEKL. The V gene lost 0 bases and the J gene lost 0 bases, with 14 bases spanning the gap. The CDR3 extends over 17 amino acids. CDR3 sequence reads: CASSQEGGGRMNTEAFF. CDR3 in DNA: TGCGCCAGCAGCCAAGAGGGTGGGGGCAGAATGAACACTGAAGCTTTCTTT.

This clone was seen only a few times. J is TRBJ1-2 and V is TRBV11-1; 8 positions match TRBD1. This CDR3 is 16 amino acids long. Germline V gene data show CDR1 as SGHAT and CDR2 as FQDESV (reference sequence). J gave up 3 bases and V 6 bases, and 12 bases lay outside the gene matches. CDR3 sequence reads: CASRRDRGGGDYGYTF. CDR3 bases: TGTGCCAGCAGGCGCGACAGGGGCGGAGGGGACTATGGCTACACCTTC.

This chain connects TRBV28 to TRBJ1-2; D is perhaps TRBD1 (5 bases). The V and J ends lost 7 bases and 4 bases respectively, with 10 bases between them. CDR1 and CDR2 from the germline V gene are MDHEN and SYDVKM. This CDR3 contains 12 residues. As DNA, the CDR3 is TGTGCCAGCACTTCGGGGGGCTATGGCTACACCTTC. Protein sequence: CASTSGGYGYTF.

This clone was counted only a few times. This chain joins TRBV6-1 and TRBJ1-5; 7 bases match TRBD1. J lost 5 bases, V lost 7 bases, and 5 bases had no gene match. The CDR3 covers 13 residues. Germline CDR1 and CDR2: MNHNS and SASEGT. CDR3 nucleotide sequence: TGTGCCAGCAAGACAGGGACGTATCAGCCCCAGCATTTT. It is translated as CASKTGTYQPQHF.

This clone has a handful of counts. This chain uses TRBV7-3 with TRBJ1-1, with 10 positions matching TRBD1. The germline CDR1 and CDR2 sequences are SGHTA and FQGTGA. The length of the CDR3 is 14 residues. V dropped 2 bases and J dropped 3; count of bases not matched to a gene: 0. The CDR3 protein is CASSLGQGDTEAFF. In DNA, the CDR3 is TGTGCCAGCAGCTTAGGACAGGGGGACACTGAAGCTTTCTTT.